This T cell receptor (beta chain) was identified during a study of blood T cell repertoires in COVID-19. The wider study: The origin of the acute and convalescent COVID-19 samples was the United States, Italy and Spain.

Profiled with immunoSEQ multiplex PCR; TCRdb holds only in-frame clones, not every one. This repertoire shows about 86,000 clones, approximately 83% found once; its top ten account for around 29%. The TCR originated in a woman older than 75 with active or convalescent COVID-19. The sample consisted of peripheral blood.

The chain's CDR3 is CASNPRTSGGAKETQYF. Written as DNA, the CDR3 is TGTGCCAGCAACCCGAGGACTAGCGGGGGGGCAAAGGAGACCCAGTACTTC. The rearrangement links TRBV2 to TRBJ2-5, with 15 positions matching TRBD2. Germline CDR1 SNHLY, CDR2 FYNNEI. V gave up 7 bases and J gave up 5 bases; unmatched junction bases: 11. The CDR3 runs 17 residues.